This record covers a single T cell receptor beta chain. The antigen remains unidentified. These data belong to a study of T cell repertoires in cytomegalovirus infection. Findings of the study overall: Dominating the ex vivo response were HLA-C-restricted CMV-specific TCR beta clonotypes.

TCRdb fed the reads into MiXCR, producing one record per CDR3 protein. The repertoire holds around 550,000 distinct CDR3 sequences, with about 30% as singletons. The CDR3 is 14 amino acids. V was shortened by 4 bases and J by 0 bases, with 10 bases between the two germline ends. CDR1 and CDR2 from the germline V gene are SGHRS and YFSETQ. The chain combines TRBV5-1 with TRBJ1-1, with a weak D call TRBD1 (6 bases). Source material: PBMCs. The clonotype was recovered from a human donor in good health (CMV status not recorded). Some clones in this sample may be carry-over from other donors' samples. DNA for the CDR3: TGCGCCAGCAGCGGGGGACAAGTGAACACTGAAGCTTTCTTT. Translated, it gives CASSGGQVNTEAFF.